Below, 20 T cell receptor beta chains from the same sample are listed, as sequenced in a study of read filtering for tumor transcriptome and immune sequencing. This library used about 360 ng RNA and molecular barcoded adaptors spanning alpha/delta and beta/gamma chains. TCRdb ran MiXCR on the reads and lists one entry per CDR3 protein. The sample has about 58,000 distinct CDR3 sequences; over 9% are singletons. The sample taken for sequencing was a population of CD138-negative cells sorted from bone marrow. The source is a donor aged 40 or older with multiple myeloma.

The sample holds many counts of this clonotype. The chain's CDR3 is CAISDRNSPLHF. Here the CDR3 DNA reads TGTGCCATCAGTGACAGGAATTCACCCCTCCACTTT. The chain recombines TRBV10-3 with TRBJ1-6; D gene uncertain. V lost 3 bases to trimming and J lost 7 bases, with 4 bases between them. The CDR3 runs 12 residues. The V gene's germline CDR1 is ENHRY and CDR2 SYGVKD.

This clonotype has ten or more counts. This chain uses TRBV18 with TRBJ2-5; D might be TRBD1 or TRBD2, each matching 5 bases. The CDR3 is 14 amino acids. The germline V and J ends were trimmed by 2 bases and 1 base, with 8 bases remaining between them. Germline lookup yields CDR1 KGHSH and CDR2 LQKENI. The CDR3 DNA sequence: TGTGCCAGCTCACCAGGGACGAGCCAAGAGACCCAGTACTTC. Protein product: CASSPGTSQETQYF.

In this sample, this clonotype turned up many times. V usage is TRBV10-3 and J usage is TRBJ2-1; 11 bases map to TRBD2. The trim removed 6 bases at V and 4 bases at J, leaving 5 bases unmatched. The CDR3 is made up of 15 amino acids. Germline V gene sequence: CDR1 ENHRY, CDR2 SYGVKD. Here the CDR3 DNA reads TGTGCCATCAGCCTGACTAGCGGGGATTACAATGAGCAGTTCTTC. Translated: CAISLTSGDYNEQFF.

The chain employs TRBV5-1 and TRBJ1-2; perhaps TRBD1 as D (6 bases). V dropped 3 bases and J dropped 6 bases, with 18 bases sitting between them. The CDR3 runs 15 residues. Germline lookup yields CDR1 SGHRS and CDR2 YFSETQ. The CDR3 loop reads CASSSAGTPRHGYTF. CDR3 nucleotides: TGCGCCAGCAGCTCCGCAGGGACACCGAGACATGGCTACACCTTC.

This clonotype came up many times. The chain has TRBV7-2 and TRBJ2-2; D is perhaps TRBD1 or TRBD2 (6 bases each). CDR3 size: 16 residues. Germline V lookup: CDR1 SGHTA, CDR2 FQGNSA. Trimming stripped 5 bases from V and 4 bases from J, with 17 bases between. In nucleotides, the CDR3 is TGTGCCAGCAGCGCAAACAGGGACTTGGTCACCGGGGAGCTGTTTTTT. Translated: CASSANRDLVTGELFF.

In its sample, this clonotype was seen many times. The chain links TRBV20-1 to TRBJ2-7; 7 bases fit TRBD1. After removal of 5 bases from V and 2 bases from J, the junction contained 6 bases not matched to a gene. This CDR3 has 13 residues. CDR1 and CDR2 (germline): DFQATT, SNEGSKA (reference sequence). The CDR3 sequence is CSAHGQGAYEQYF. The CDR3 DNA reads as TGCAGTGCTCATGGTCAGGGGGCCTACGAGCAGTACTTC.

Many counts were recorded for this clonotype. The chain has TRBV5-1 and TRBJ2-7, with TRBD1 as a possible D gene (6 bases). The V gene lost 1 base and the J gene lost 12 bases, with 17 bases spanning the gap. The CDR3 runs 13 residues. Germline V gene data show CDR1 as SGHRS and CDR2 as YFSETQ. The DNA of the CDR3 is TGCGCCAGCAGCTTGCAGGGGCCCGAGGATGGGTACTTC. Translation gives CASSLQGPEDGYF.

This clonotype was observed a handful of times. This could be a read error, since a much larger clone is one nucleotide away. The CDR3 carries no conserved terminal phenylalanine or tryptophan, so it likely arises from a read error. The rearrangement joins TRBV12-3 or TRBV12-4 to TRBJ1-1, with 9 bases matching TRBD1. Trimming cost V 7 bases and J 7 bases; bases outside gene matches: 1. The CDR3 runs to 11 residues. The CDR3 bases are TGTGCCAGCAACAGGGGGCGTGAAGCTTTCTCT. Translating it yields CASNRGREAFS.

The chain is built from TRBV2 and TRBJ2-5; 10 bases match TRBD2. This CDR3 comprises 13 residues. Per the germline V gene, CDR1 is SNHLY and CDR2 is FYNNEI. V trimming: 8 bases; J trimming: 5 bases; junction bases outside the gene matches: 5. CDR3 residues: CASLAGGVETQYF. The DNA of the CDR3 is TGTGCCAGCTTAGCGGGGGGAGTGGAGACCCAGTACTTC.

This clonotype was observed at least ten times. Here the CDR3 reads CSAGVQRAETQYF. In DNA form, the CDR3 reads TGCAGTGCCGGGGTACAAAGGGCAGAGACCCAGTACTTC. The rearrangement joins TRBV20-1 to TRBJ2-5; a possible D gene is TRBD2 (5 bases). V lost 6 bases and J lost 4, with 15 bases in between. Germline V gene lookup returns CDR1 DFQATT and CDR2 SNEGSKA (reference sequence). The CDR3 contains 13 residues.

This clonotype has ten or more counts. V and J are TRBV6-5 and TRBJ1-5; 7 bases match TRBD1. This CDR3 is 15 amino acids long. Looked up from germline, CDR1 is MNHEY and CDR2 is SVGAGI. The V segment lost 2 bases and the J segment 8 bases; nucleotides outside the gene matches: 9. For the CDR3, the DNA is TGTGCCAGCAGTTACAGCGCAGGGGGAAGTAAGCCCCAGCATTTT. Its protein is CASSYSAGGSKPQHF.

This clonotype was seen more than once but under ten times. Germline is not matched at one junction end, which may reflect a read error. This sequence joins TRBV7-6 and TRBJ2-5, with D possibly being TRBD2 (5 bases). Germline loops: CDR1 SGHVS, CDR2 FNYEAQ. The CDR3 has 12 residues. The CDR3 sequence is CASKTGFVMEDF. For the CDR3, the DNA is TGTGCCAGCAAAACGGGGTTCGTGATGGAGGACTTC. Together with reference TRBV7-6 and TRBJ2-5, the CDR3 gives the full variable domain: GAGVSQSPRYKVTKRGQDVALRCDPISGHVSLYWYRQALGQGPEFLTYFNYEAQQDKSGLPNDRFSAERPEGSISTLTIQRTEQRDSAMYRCASKTGFVMEDFGPGTRLLVL.

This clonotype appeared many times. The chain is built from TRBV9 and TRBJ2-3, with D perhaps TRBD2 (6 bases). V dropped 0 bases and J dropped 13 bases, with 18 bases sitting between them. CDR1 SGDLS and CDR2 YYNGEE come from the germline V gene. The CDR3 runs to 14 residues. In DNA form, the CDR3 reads TGTGCCAGCAGCGTAGGGGGTGGGGGGACGAGGAAGTATTTT. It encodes CASSVGGGGTRKYF.

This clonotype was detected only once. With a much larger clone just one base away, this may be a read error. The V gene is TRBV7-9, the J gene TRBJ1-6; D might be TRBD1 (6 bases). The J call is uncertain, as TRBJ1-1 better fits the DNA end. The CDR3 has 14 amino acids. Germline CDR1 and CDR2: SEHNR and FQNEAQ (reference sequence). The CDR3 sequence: CASSPRGGDTGAFF. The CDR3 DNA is TGTGCCAGCAGCCCCAGGGGAGGGGACACTGGAGCTTTCTTT.

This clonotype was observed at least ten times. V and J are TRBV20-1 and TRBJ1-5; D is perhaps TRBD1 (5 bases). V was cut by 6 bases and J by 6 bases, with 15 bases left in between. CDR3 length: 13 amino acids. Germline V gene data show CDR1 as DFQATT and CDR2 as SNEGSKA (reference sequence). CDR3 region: CSATPGLGQPQHF. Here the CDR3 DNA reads TGCAGTGCAACCCCAGGGTTGGGTCAGCCCCAGCATTTT.

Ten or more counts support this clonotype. The CDR3 region has the DNA TGTGCCAGCAGCTTAGTTAGCGGGCCCCAAGAGACCCAGTACTTC. This gives the protein CASSLVSGPQETQYF. The rearrangement uses TRBV7-9 and TRBJ2-5, with 7 positions matching TRBD2. Germline V gene lookup returns CDR1 SEHNR and CDR2 FQNEAQ (reference sequence). The CDR3 runs 15 residues. V was clipped by 1 base and J by 1 base; unmatched bases: 3. The full variable domain, in which reference TRBV7-9 and TRBJ2-5 provide the parts outside the CDR3, is DTGVSQNPRHKITKRGQNVTFRCDPISEHNRLYWYRQTLGQGPEFLTYFQNEAQLEKSRLLSDRFSAERPKGSFSTLEIQRTEQGDSAMYLCASSLVSGPQETQYFGPGTRLLVL.

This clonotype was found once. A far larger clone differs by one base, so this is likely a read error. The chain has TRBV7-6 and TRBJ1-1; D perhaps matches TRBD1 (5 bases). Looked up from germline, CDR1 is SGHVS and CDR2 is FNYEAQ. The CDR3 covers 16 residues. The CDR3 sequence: CASSPTSSREGTETFF. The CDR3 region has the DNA TGTGCCAGCAGCCCCACCTCTTCCAGGGAGGGGACTGAAACTTTCTTT.

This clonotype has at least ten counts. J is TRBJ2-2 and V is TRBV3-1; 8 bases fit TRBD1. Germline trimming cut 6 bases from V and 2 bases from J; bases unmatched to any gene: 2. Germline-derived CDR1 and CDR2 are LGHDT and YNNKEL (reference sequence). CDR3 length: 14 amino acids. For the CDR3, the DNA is TGTGCCAGCAGACAGGGGGGTAACACCGGGGAGCTGTTTTTT. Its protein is CASRQGGNTGELFF.

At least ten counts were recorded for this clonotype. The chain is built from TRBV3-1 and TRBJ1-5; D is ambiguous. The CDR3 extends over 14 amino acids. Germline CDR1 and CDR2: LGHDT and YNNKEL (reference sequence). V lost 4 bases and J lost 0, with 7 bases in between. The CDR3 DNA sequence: TGTGCCAGCAGCCTAGGAAATAGCAATCAGCCCCAGCATTTT. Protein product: CASSLGNSNQPQHF. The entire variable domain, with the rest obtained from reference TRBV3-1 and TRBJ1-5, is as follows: DTAVSQTPKYLVTQMGNDKSIKCEQNLGHDTMYWYKQDSKKFLKIMFSYNNKELIINETVPNRFSPKSPDKAHLNLHINSLELGDSAVYFCASSLGNSNQPQHFGDGTRLSIL.

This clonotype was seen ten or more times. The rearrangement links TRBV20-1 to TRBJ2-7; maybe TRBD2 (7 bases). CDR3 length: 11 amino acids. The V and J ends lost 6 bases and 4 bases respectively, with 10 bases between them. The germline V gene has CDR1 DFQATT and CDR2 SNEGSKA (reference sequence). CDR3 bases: TGCAGTGCCAAGGGGGGGTACGAGCAGTACTTC. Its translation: CSAKGGYEQYF.